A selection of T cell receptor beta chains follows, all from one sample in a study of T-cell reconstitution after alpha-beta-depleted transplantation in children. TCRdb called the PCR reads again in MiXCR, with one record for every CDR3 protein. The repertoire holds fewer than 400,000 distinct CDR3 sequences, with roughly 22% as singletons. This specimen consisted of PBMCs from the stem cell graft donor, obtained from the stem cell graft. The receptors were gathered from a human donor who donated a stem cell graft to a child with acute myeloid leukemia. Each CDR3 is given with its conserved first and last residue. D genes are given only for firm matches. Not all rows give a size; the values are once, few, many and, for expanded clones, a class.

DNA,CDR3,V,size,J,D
TGTGCCAGCAGCCCCCTAGCGCCCGCGAACACCGGGGAGCTGTTTTTT,CASSPLAPANTGELFF,TRBV3-1,-,TRBJ2-2,-
TGTGCCAGCACCCGAAGGGTTGACAATCAGCCCCAGCATTTT,CASTRRVDNQPQHF,TRBV12-3/TRBV12-4,-,TRBJ1-5,-
TGTGCCATCAGCTTGGGCTCGGTGGTGCTAGCCAAAAACATTCAGTACTTC,CAISLGSVVLAKNIQYF,TRBV28,-,TRBJ2-4,-
TGTGCCAGCAGCCAAGAAATACTTGGTTGGGACACCCGATACGAGCAGTACTTC,CASSQEILGWDTRYEQYF,TRBV14,many,TRBJ2-7,-
TGTGCCATCAGTGAGTCGTGGCGACAGCGATCAGATACGCAGTATTTT,CAISESWRQRSDTQYF,TRBV10-3,-,TRBJ2-3,-
TGTGCCAGCAGTTTTGAGATTAACACAGATACGCAGTATTTT,CASSFEINTDTQYF,TRBV28,-,TRBJ2-3,-
TGTGCCATCAGTGAGTCAACTAGCGGGAGGGCCGAGAATGAGCAGTTCTTC,CAISESTSGRAENEQFF,TRBV10-3,many,TRBJ2-1,TRBD2
TGCAGTGCTAGGGGAGGGAGCCCAGATACGCAGTATTTT,CSARGGSPDTQYF,TRBV20-1,many,TRBJ2-3,TRBD2
TGCGCCAGCAGCCAACTAGGACTAGCGGGAGGGTACCAAGAGACCCAGTACTTC,CASSQLGLAGGYQETQYF,TRBV4-1,-,TRBJ2-5,TRBD2
TGCGCCAGCAGGTCTTTTAACACCGCCAATGAGCGTTTCTTC,CASRSFNTANERFF,TRBV5-1,few,TRBJ2-1,-
TGTGCCAGCAGTCCGGGTCTAGGATACTCCTACAATGAGCAGTTCTTC,CASSPGLGYSYNEQFF,TRBV6-1,many,TRBJ2-1,-
TGTGCCAGCAGTTTAAGTAGGACAATGGGCGAGCAGTACTTC,CASSLSRTMGEQYF,TRBV28,-,TRBJ2-7,-
TGCAGTGCTAGAGATTGGGGACTAGTAGGAGAGACCCAGTACTTC,CSARDWGLVGETQYF,TRBV20-1,-,TRBJ2-5,TRBD2
TGTGCCAGCTCACCAATTTCTAGCGGGAGCACAGATACGCAGTATTTT,CASSPISSGSTDTQYF,TRBV18,few,TRBJ2-3,TRBD2
TGTGCCAGCAGCCCAGGGCAGGGCTTTGTCTACGAGCAGTACTTC,CASSPGQGFVYEQYF,TRBV28,-,TRBJ2-7,-
TGTGCCAGCAGCTTAGACATTAGCAGACGCGAGCAGTACTTC,CASSLDISRREQYF,TRBV11-3,-,TRBJ2-7,-
TGTGCCATCAGCGGCGGGAGTTCAAATACGCAGTATTTT,CAISGGSSNTQYF,TRBV10-3,-,TRBJ2-3,TRBD2
TGTGCCAGCAGTGTTATACCGGGACAGGGGAATAAAAAACTGTTTTTT,CASSVIPGQGNKKLFF,TRBV25-1,-,TRBJ1-4,TRBD1
TGTGCCACCAGTGATTGGGACACGACAACAGATACGCAGTATTTT,CATSDWDTTTDTQYF,TRBV24-1,-,TRBJ2-3,-
TGCAGCGTTGCGGTAGGAAATGAGCAGTTCTTC,CSVAVGNEQFF,TRBV29-1,many,TRBJ2-1,-
TGTGCCAGCAGCTTAGTCCTAGCGGGAGATGAAGAGACCCAGTACTTC,CASSLVLAGDEETQYF,TRBV7-6,-,TRBJ2-5,TRBD2
TGTGCCAGCAGTGGACCTAGAGGCACCGGGGAGCTGTTTTTT,CASSGPRGTGELFF,TRBV25-1,few,TRBJ2-2,-